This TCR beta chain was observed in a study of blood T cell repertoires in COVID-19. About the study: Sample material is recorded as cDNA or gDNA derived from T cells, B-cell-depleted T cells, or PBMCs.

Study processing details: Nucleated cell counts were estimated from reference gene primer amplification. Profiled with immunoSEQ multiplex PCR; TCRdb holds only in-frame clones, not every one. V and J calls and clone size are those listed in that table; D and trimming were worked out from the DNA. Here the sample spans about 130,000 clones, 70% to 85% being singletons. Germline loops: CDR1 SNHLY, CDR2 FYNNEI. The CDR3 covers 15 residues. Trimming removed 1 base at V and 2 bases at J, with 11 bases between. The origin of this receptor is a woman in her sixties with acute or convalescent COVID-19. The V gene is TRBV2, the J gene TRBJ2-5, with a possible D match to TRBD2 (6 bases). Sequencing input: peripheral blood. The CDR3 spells CASSEGGVTQETQYF. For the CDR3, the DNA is TGTGCCAGCAGTGAAGGGGGGGTCACACAAGAGACCCAGTACTTC.